This entry lists 29 T cell receptor beta chains sequenced from one sample in a study of shared clonotypes between healthy human individuals. Profiling relied on immunoSEQ multiplex PCR, and the TCRdb table lists in-frame clones only, not all of them. The repertoire includes 740,000 or so clones, 60% to 75% of them detected once, and about 1.8% sits in the top ten. Sequenced sample: memory CD4+ T cells sorted from blood. The subset is: CD45RA-negative fraction. The source is a young woman in good health.

The V gene is TRBV6-1, the J gene TRBJ2-4; possible D gene TRBD2, 7 bases. In germline, CDR1 is MNHNS, CDR2 SASEGT. CDR3 length: 16 residues. The V and J ends lost 4 bases and 6 bases respectively, with 19 bases between them. The CDR3 sequence is CASSASRGGMGNIQYF. CDR3 nucleotides: TGTGCCAGCAGTGCCTCGAGGGGGGGGATGGGAAACATTCAGTACTTC.

The rearrangement links TRBV28 to TRBJ2-1; 7 bases match TRBD2. The CDR3 is 15 amino acids. Trimming took 2 bases from V and 3 from J; bases not matched to a gene: 4. Germline CDR1 and CDR2: MDHEN and SYDVKM. This CDR3 is CASSLRLALYNEQFF. CDR3 sequence (DNA): TGTGCCAGCAGTTTACGACTAGCCCTCTACAATGAGCAGTTCTTC.

This sequence joins TRBV5-1 and TRBJ2-3, with 7 bases identical to TRBD2. This CDR3 is built from 14 residues. Germline CDR1 reads SGHRS; CDR2 reads YFSETQ. With V trimmed by 5 bases and J by 6 bases, 9 bases remained unmatched. CDR3 nucleotide sequence: TGCGCCAGCAGACCCCTCAGCGGGACGGATACGCAGTATTTT. Its translation: CASRPLSGTDTQYF.

CDR3 sequence reads: CAIRSQAGHPGELFF. In DNA, the CDR3 is TGTGCCATCAGATCACAGGCAGGGCACCCCGGGGAGCTGTTTTTT. This rearrangement joins TRBV10-3 to TRBJ2-2, with D maybe TRBD1 (5 bases). The V gene's germline CDR1 is ENHRY and CDR2 SYGVKD. Trimming shortened V by 6 bases and J by 6 bases, and 17 bases separated the two germline ends. This CDR3 region has 15 residues.

The rearrangement links TRBV6-1 to TRBJ1-2, with 9 positions matching TRBD1. Trimming took 6 bases from V and 4 from J; bases not matched to a gene: 6. This CDR3 has 14 amino acids. CDR1 and CDR2 (germline): MNHNS, SASEGT. The CDR3 region has the DNA TGTGCCAGCAGAGAACGACAGGGGGGCTATGGCTACACCTTC. It specifies CASRERQGGYGYTF.

This clone occurred once. The chain carries TRBV28 and TRBJ2-7; 7 nucleotides align to TRBD1. The V and J ends lost 5 bases and 6 bases, in that order; junction bases with no gene match: 4. This CDR3 is built from 12 residues. From germline, CDR1 is MDHEN and CDR2 SYDVKM. This CDR3 reads CASSRQGGEQYF. CDR3 nucleotide sequence: TGTGCCAGCAGTCGACAGGGCGGCGAGCAGTACTTC.

CDR3 nucleotide sequence: TGTGCCAGCAGCGTGTGGGTCGGGGCGGATGAGCAGTTCTTC. Amino acid sequence: CASSVWVGADEQFF. This sequence joins TRBV9 and TRBJ2-1, with D possibly being TRBD1 or TRBD2 (5 bases each). This CDR3 region has 14 residues. V lost 2 bases to trimming and J lost 8 bases, with 14 bases between them. Germline CDR1 SGDLS, CDR2 YYNGEE.

The chain joins TRBV14 to TRBJ2-1, with D perhaps TRBD1 (6 bases). V was cut by 1 base and J by 2 bases, with 12 bases left in between. The CDR3 is 16 amino acids. Germline CDR1 SGHDN, CDR2 FVKESK. This CDR3 reads CASSQAGVGAYNEQFF. The DNA of the CDR3 is TGTGCCAGCAGCCAAGCAGGGGTTGGGGCCTACAATGAGCAGTTCTTC. The variable domain in full, with the rest retrieved from reference TRBV14 and TRBJ2-1, is EAGVTQFPSHSVIEKGQTVTLRCDPISGHDNLYWYRRVMGKEIKFLLHFVKESKQDESGMPNNRFLAERTGGTYSTLKVQPAELEDSGVYFCASSQAGVGAYNEQFFGPGTRLTVL.

The chain recombines TRBV6-5 with TRBJ2-5, with D possibly being TRBD1 (5 bases). The V end lost 6 bases, the J end lost 2 bases, and 13 bases lay between the germline ends. The V gene's germline CDR1 is MNHEY and CDR2 SVGAGI. The CDR3 contains 14 residues. In nucleotides, the CDR3 is TGTGCCAGCAGGAAGCAGGGATTACAAGAGACCCAGTACTTC. This gives the protein CASRKQGLQETQYF.

This clone was detected ten times or more. The chain links TRBV7-6 to TRBJ2-2; 7 bases map to TRBD1. The CDR3 loop spans 17 amino acids. V lost 4 bases and J lost 0; bases outside the gene matches: 8. The V gene's germline CDR1 is SGHVS and CDR2 FNYEAQ. DNA for the CDR3: TGTGCCAGCAGCTCCGACGCAGGACAGGCGAACACCGGGGAGCTGTTTTTT. Translated, it gives CASSSDAGQANTGELFF.

The CDR3 nucleotides are TGTGCCAGCAGCTCTATAGGGGCCTACAATGAGCAGTTCTTC. Protein: CASSSIGAYNEQFF. The chain couples TRBV6-5 to TRBJ2-7, with D possibly being TRBD1 (5 bases). The J call is in doubt because the DNA end fits TRBJ2-1 better. The germline V gene has CDR1 MNHEY and CDR2 SVGAGI. There are 14 residues in the CDR3.

The chain joins TRBV19 to TRBJ2-7; 8 bases agree with TRBD1. J gave up 2 bases and V 5 bases, and 5 bases lay outside the gene matches. Germline V gene data show CDR1 as LNHDA and CDR2 as SQIVND (reference sequence). The CDR3 runs 14 residues. For the CDR3, the DNA is TGTGCCAGTAGTCTTGGACAGGGACCCTACGAGCAGTACTTC. The encoded protein is CASSLGQGPYEQYF. Using reference TRBV19 and TRBJ2-7 for the parts outside the CDR3, the full variable domain is DGGITQSPKYLFRKEGQNVTLSCEQNLNHDAMYWYRQDPGQGLRLIYYSQIVNDFQKGDIAEGYSVSREKKESFPLTVTSAQKNPTAFYLCASSLGQGPYEQYFGPGTRLTVT.

This clone was recorded a few times. V and J are TRBV2 and TRBJ1-5, with D tentatively TRBD1 (6 bases). The CDR3 runs 14 residues. CDR1 and CDR2 (germline): SNHLY, FYNNEI. V dropped 7 bases and J dropped 3 bases, with 13 bases sitting between them. The CDR3 sequence is CASTFQGNNQPQHF. In DNA, the CDR3 is TGTGCCAGCACGTTCCAGGGGAACAATCAGCCCCAGCATTTT.

This chain connects TRBV9 to TRBJ2-7, with a weak D call TRBD1 (7 bases). CDR1 and CDR2 from the germline V gene are SGDLS and YYNGEE. Trimming removed 3 bases from V and 6 bases from J, with 10 bases in between. The CDR3 has 12 residues. The CDR3 loop reads CASSARGAEQYF. The CDR3 DNA is TGTGCCAGCAGCGCCAGGGGGGCCGAGCAGTACTTC.

The V and J genes are TRBV11-1 and TRBJ2-7; D ambiguous. The CDR3 covers 14 residues. Germline lookup yields CDR1 SGHAT and CDR2 FQDESV (reference sequence). The V end lost 1 base, the J end lost 3 bases, and 10 bases lay between the germline ends. DNA of the CDR3: TGTGCCAGCAGCTTAGTTAGTCTTGGCTACGAGCAGTACTTC. Residues: CASSLVSLGYEQYF.

The chain recombines TRBV6-6 with TRBJ2-7; 9 nucleotides match TRBD1. Germline V gene sequence: CDR1 MNHNY, CDR2 SVGAGI (reference sequence). The CDR3 consists of 14 residues. J lost 0 bases, V lost 4 bases, and 1 base had no gene match. The CDR3 nucleotides read TGTGCCAGCAGTTGGGACAGGGCCTCCTACGAGCAGTACTTC. Translation gives CASSWDRASYEQYF.

The chain combines TRBV19 with TRBJ1-1; D is unresolved. Germline loops: CDR1 LNHDA, CDR2 SQIVND (reference sequence). Between the trimmed V and J ends, which lost 5 bases and 7 bases, there was a span of 17 bases. The CDR3 spans 14 residues. The CDR3, as DNA: TGTGCCAGTAGTGGGTATCGCCAAACGAATGAAGCTTTCTTT. Protein sequence: CASSGYRQTNEAFF.

The CDR3 DNA reads TGTGCCAGCAGCCAAAGAGGGGGGTACGAGCAGTACTTC. Translated, it gives CASSQRGGYEQYF. The genes are TRBV5-6 and TRBJ2-7; D is perhaps TRBD1 or TRBD2 (6 bases each). Germline assignment: CDR1 SGHDT and CDR2 YYEEEE. The germline V and J ends were trimmed by 4 bases and 4 bases, with 12 bases remaining between them. The CDR3 loop spans 13 amino acids.

This chain links TRBV11-2 with TRBJ2-7, with 12 bases that match TRBD2. The CDR3 runs 17 residues. Germline V gene lookup returns CDR1 SGHAT and CDR2 FQNNGV. V shed 1 base and J 5 bases; nucleotides not matched to a gene: 9. The CDR3: CASSLASASGRADEQYF. Written as DNA, the CDR3 is TGTGCCAGCAGCTTAGCCTCGGCTAGCGGGAGGGCCGACGAGCAGTACTTC.

The V call is TRBV5-1, the J call TRBJ2-7; D is undetermined. Trimming removed 6 bases at V and 0 bases at J, with 16 bases between. The CDR3 loop spans 15 amino acids. Germline loops: CDR1 SGHRS, CDR2 YFSETQ. CDR3 nucleotides: TGCGCCAGCATTGGATACAGCAACCTCTCCTACGAGCAGTACTTC. It is translated as CASIGYSNLSYEQYF. Supplemented by reference TRBV5-1 and TRBJ2-7, the full variable domain reads KAGVTQTPRYLIKTRGQQVTLSCSPISGHRSVSWYQQTPGQGLQFLFEYFSETQRNKGNFPGRFSGRQFSNSRSEMNVSTLELGDSALYLCASIGYSNLSYEQYFGPGTRLTVT.

This clone showed up many times. The rearrangement uses TRBV28 and TRBJ1-6, with no clear D. There are 16 residues in the CDR3. Germline V gene sequence: CDR1 MDHEN, CDR2 SYDVKM. V was clipped by 8 bases and J by 0 bases, with 14 bases between them. CDR3 in amino acids: CASVPWGSSYNSPLHF. The CDR3 bases are TGTGCCAGCGTTCCCTGGGGAAGCTCCTATAATTCACCCCTCCACTTT.

This clone has just a few counts. The V gene is TRBV13, the J gene TRBJ1-2; 7 bases line up with TRBD1. Looked up from germline, CDR1 is PRHDT and CDR2 is FYEKMQ (reference sequence). The J segment lost 3 bases and the V segment lost 5 bases, leaving 9 bases of the junction unmatched. The CDR3 is 15 residues long. In DNA, the CDR3 is TGTGCCAGCAGCAAGACAGGGTGGTCCGACTATGGCTACACCTTC. It is translated as CASSKTGWSDYGYTF.

Written as DNA, the CDR3 is TGTGCCAGCAGCTTAGAGGGGAACAGAATCACCCATGGCTACACCTTC. The encoded protein is CASSLEGNRITHGYTF. This sequence joins TRBV7-2 and TRBJ1-2; D is perhaps TRBD1 (5 bases). The germline CDR1 and CDR2 sequences are SGHTA and FQGNSA. V shed 1 base and J shed 6 bases, with 18 bases lying between them. The CDR3 is 16 amino acids.

This sequence joins TRBV28 and TRBJ2-7; 7 positions agree with TRBD2. Per the germline V gene, CDR1 is MDHEN and CDR2 is SYDVKM. The CDR3 length is 15 residues. J was trimmed by 0 bases and V by 8 bases; bases with no gene match: 10. CDR3 region: CASGMLAESSYEQYF. CDR3 nucleotides: TGTGCCAGCGGCATGCTAGCGGAAAGCTCCTACGAGCAGTACTTC.

The J gene is TRBJ1-3, the V gene TRBV20-1; D gene uncertain. Germline V lookup: CDR1 DFQATT, CDR2 SNEGSKA (reference sequence). V was cut by 6 bases and J by 4 bases, with 7 bases left in between. There are 11 residues in the CDR3. CDR3 residues: CSATEGNTIYF. The CDR3 DNA is TGCAGTGCGACGGAGGGAAACACCATATATTTT.

The chain joins TRBV5-1 to TRBJ2-5; 9 bases fit TRBD1. The junction had 6 bases not matched to a gene; V was cut back by 4 bases and J by 5 bases. CDR1 and CDR2 from the germline V gene are SGHRS and YFSETQ. The CDR3 is made up of 14 amino acids. The CDR3 bases are TGCGCCAGCAGCGGGGGGACAGGGTCGGAGACCCAGTACTTC. This sequence encodes CASSGGTGSETQYF.

This chain links TRBV9 with TRBJ1-5; no clear D gene. The CDR3 spans 15 residues. V dropped 4 bases and J dropped 4 bases, with 15 bases sitting between them. CDR1 is SGDLS, CDR2 YYNGEE, per germline. In nucleotides, the CDR3 is TGTGCCAGCAGCCCCTTAGACACCCCAAATCAGCCCCAGCATTTT. The encoded protein is CASSPLDTPNQPQHF.

This clone was observed once. This rearrangement joins TRBV27 to TRBJ1-2; 7 nucleotides match TRBD1. This CDR3 contains 17 residues. Germline values: CDR1 MNHEY, CDR2 SMNVEV (reference sequence). With V trimmed by 5 bases and J by 0 bases, 12 bases remained unmatched. The DNA of the CDR3 is TGTGCCAGCAGTGTCACGCGCGGGACAGCCACTAACTATGGCTACACCTTC. It codes for CASSVTRGTATNYGYTF.

The chain uses TRBV5-6 and TRBJ1-3; D is possibly TRBD1 (5 bases). This CDR3 is built from 13 residues. The V and J ends lost 4 bases and 8 bases respectively, with 13 bases between them. Germline CDR1 SGHDT, CDR2 YYEEEE. The CDR3 reads CASSIFREHTIYF. CDR3 sequence (DNA): TGTGCCAGCAGCATTTTCAGGGAGCACACCATATATTTT.